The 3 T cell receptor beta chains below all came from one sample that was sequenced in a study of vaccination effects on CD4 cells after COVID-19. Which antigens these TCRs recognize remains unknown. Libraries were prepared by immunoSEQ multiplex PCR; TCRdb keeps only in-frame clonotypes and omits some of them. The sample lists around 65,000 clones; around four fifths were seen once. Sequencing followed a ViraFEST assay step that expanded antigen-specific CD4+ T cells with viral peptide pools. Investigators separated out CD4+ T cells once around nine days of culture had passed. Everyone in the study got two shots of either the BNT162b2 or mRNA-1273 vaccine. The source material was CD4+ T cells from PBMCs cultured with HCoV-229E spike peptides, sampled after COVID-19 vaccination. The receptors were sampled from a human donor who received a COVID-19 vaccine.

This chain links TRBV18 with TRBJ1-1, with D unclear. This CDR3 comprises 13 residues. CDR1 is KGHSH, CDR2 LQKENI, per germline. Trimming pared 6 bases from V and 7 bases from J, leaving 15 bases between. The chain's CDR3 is CASSPIPRGEAFF. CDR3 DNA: TGTGCCAGCTCCCCCATACCCCGAGGTGAAGCTTTCTTT.

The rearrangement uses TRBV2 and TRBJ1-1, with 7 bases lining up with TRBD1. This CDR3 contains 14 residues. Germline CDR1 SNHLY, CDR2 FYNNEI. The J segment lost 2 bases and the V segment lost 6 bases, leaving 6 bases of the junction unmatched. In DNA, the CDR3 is TGTGCCAGCAGCCTCAGGGGGGCAAACACTGAAGCTTTCTTT. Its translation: CASSLRGANTEAFF.

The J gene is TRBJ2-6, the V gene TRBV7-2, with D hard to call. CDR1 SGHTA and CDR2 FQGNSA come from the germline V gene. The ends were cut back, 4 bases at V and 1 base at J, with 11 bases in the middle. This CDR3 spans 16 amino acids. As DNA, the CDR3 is TGTGCCAGCAGCTCTAGTAAGCCTTCTGGGGCCAACGTCCTGACTTTC. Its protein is CASSSSKPSGANVLTF.